The 30 T cell receptor beta chains below were found in one sample sequenced in a study of CD8+CD57+ T cells in acquired aplastic anemia. For sequencing, patients were chosen who had shown expansion of CD8+CD57+ cells by flow cytometry. Genomic DNA acted as the template from which TCR beta VDJ combination and CDR3 sequence profiling were carried out. Each CDR3 protein gets one entry after TCRdb re-called the reads with MiXCR. The data show 150,000 to 200,000 distinct CDR3 sequences, with over 40% seen just once and roughly 2.9% held by the top ten. Sequencing used sorted CD4+, CD8+, or CD8+CD57+ T cells (not recorded which) from PBMCs. These receptors originate from a human donor with aplastic anemia.

This clonotype was recorded once. A read error may explain this, as a much larger clone is one base away. This chain uses TRBV12-3 or TRBV12-4 with TRBJ2-2; 7 bases are shared with TRBD2. The CDR3 sequence is 15 residues long. The junction had 6 bases not matched to a gene; V was cut back by 6 bases and J by 2 bases. CDR3 sequence reads: CASRGGTTNTGELFF. CDR3 bases: TGTGCCAGCAGGGGAGGGACCACCAACACCGGGGAGCTGTTTTTT.

This clonotype was counted many times. V and J are TRBV7-9 and TRBJ1-5; D unclear. The germline CDR1 and CDR2 sequences are SEHNR and FQNEAQ (reference sequence). The CDR3 is 14 amino acids. V was clipped by 5 bases and J by 9 bases, with 17 bases between them. This chain's CDR3 is CASSPPGGSGPQHF. The CDR3 coding sequence is TGTGCCAGCAGCCCCCCCGGTGGATCCGGGCCCCAGCATTTT.

Comments on this clonotype: Since no conserved phenylalanine or tryptophan closes the CDR3, a read error is the likely cause. The chain links TRBV10-3 to TRBJ1-6, with D perhaps TRBD1 (5 bases). The CDR3 consists of 15 residues. Trimming removed 6 bases from V and 7 bases from J, with 16 bases in between. Germline CDR1 ENHRY, CDR2 SYGVKD. In nucleotides, the CDR3 is TGTGCCATCAGGAGGACAAACAGCGAAAATTCACCCCTCCACTCT. Its translation is CAIRRTNSENSPLHS.

The chain employs TRBV19 and TRBJ1-2, with D possibly TRBD1 on 6 matching bases. Per germline, CDR1 LNHDA and CDR2 SQIVND (reference sequence). V lost 5 bases and J 1 base, leaving 11 bases between the germline ends. The CDR3 spans 14 residues. CDR3 amino acids: CASSPRDINYGYTF. For the CDR3, the DNA is TGTGCCAGTAGTCCCCGGGACATTAACTATGGCTACACCTTC.

The V and J genes are TRBV19 and TRBJ1-2, with D unclear. The germline V gene encodes CDR1 LNHDA and CDR2 SQIVND (reference sequence). V dropped 6 bases and J dropped 0 bases, with 8 bases sitting between them. This CDR3 has 13 residues. The CDR3 DNA is TGTGCCAGTAGATTCTCTGCTAACTATGGCTACACCTTC. Translated, it gives CASRFSANYGYTF.

This clonotype was picked up many times. In DNA, the CDR3 is TGTGCCAGCAGGCCCACAGGGAATTCACCCCTCCACTTT. Translating it yields CASRPTGNSPLHF. The chain combines TRBV6-1 with TRBJ1-6, with a possible D match to TRBD1 (6 bases). This CDR3 has 13 amino acids. The ends were cut back, 6 bases at V and 7 bases at J, with 10 bases in the middle. CDR1 is MNHNS and CDR2 is SASEGT in the germline V gene.

This chain joins TRBV5-6 and TRBJ1-6; possible D gene TRBD1, 6 bases. Trimming cost V 0 bases and J 11 bases, with 12 bases left between them. This CDR3 spans 14 amino acids. Germline V gene lookup returns CDR1 SGHDT and CDR2 YYEEEE. CDR3 DNA sequence: TGTGCCAGCAGCTTGGCGGGGGCCCACCCACCCCTCCACTTT. Amino acids: CASSLAGAHPPLHF.

On this clonotype itself: In this CDR3 the conserved last residue, phenylalanine or tryptophan, is missing, so a read error is likely. The genes are TRBV7-2 and TRBJ2-7; a possible D gene is TRBD1 (9 bases). Per germline, CDR1 SGHTA and CDR2 FQGNSA. Trimming left V 1 base short and J 4 bases short, with 14 bases between. The CDR3 runs to 15 residues. The CDR3 here is CASSLVAGQGYEQYL. The CDR3 DNA sequence: TGTGCCAGCAGCTTAGTAGCGGGACAGGGTTACGAGCAGTACCTC.

This chain connects TRBV11-1 to TRBJ1-1; the D gene is possibly TRBD1 (5 bases). The V gene lost 5 bases and the J gene lost 5 bases, with 15 bases spanning the gap. Per the germline V gene, CDR1 is SGHAT and CDR2 is FQDESV (reference sequence). This CDR3 has 14 amino acids. CDR3 in amino acids: CASSIGHKKTEAFF. Written as DNA, the CDR3 is TGTGCCAGCAGCATCGGACACAAAAAGACTGAAGCTTTCTTT. The whole variable domain, remainder taken from reference TRBV11-1 and TRBJ1-1, is EAEVAQSPRYKITEKSQAVAFWCDPISGHATLYWYRQILGQGPELLVQFQDESVVDDSQLPKDRFSAERLKGVDSTLKIQPAELGDSAMYLCASSIGHKKTEAFFGQGTRLTVV.

The chain is built from TRBV2 and TRBJ2-7; D is undetermined. V was cut by 6 bases and J by 0 bases, with 12 bases left in between. Germline lookup yields CDR1 SNHLY and CDR2 FYNNEI. The CDR3 contains 14 residues. The CDR3 loop reads CASSQTPLSYEQYF. CDR3 nucleotides: TGTGCCAGCAGCCAGACCCCGCTCTCCTACGAGCAGTACTTC.

The chain combines TRBV7-9 with TRBJ1-2, with unresolved D. The CDR3 contains 13 residues. CDR1 SEHNR and CDR2 FQNEAQ come from the germline V gene (reference sequence). The germline V and J ends were trimmed by 6 bases and 2 bases, with 10 bases remaining between them. The CDR3 sequence: CASSYAENYGYTF. As DNA, the CDR3 is TGTGCCAGCAGTTATGCGGAAAACTATGGCTACACCTTC.

V gene TRBV24-1 combines with J gene TRBJ2-3; 7 bases agree with TRBD2. Germline trimming cut 7 bases from V and 3 bases from J; bases unmatched to any gene: 6. Germline-derived CDR1 and CDR2 are KGHDR and SFDVKD. The CDR3 extends over 14 amino acids. CDR3: CATSVPGGTDTQYF. In DNA form, the CDR3 reads TGTGCCACCAGCGTACCCGGGGGGACAGATACGCAGTATTTT.

This clonotype turned up a few times. The gene calls are TRBV9 and TRBJ2-7; 8 bases are a match to TRBD1. Germline loops: CDR1 SGDLS, CDR2 YYNGEE. The CDR3 has 14 residues. V lost 4 bases, J lost 2 bases, and 5 bases stayed unmatched. The CDR3 loop is CASSLTGVAYEQYF. The CDR3, as DNA: TGTGCCAGCAGCTTGACAGGGGTAGCCTACGAGCAGTACTTC.

This chain links TRBV5-1 with TRBJ2-2; D not resolved. Germline CDR1 is SGHRS and CDR2 is YFSETQ. V lost 0 bases, J lost 12 bases, and 15 bases lay in between. The CDR3 totals 14 residues. CDR3 DNA: TGCGCCAGCAGCTTGGTCCAGAACACCGGTAAGCTGTTTTTT. Its translation is CASSLVQNTGKLFF.

The table lists this clonotype with many counts. The chain couples TRBV4-1 to TRBJ1-5; no reliable D call. Germline CDR1 is MGHRA and CDR2 is YSYEKL. CDR3 length: 16 amino acids. Deletions cut 0 bases from V and 5 bases from J, with 14 bases between. CDR3 amino acids: CASSQELQSRYQPQHF. The CDR3 region has the DNA TGCGCCAGCAGCCAAGAGCTACAGAGTAGGTATCAGCCCCAGCATTTT.

There are many counts of this clonotype. J is TRBJ2-7 and V is TRBV11-2; the D gene is possibly TRBD2 (6 bases). Per germline, CDR1 SGHAT and CDR2 FQNNGV. Trimming left V 4 bases short and J 3 bases short, with 13 bases between. The CDR3 is 14 amino acids. The CDR3 loop reads CASSWIGGYYEQYF. The CDR3 DNA is TGTGCCAGCAGCTGGATCGGGGGTTACTACGAGCAGTACTTC.

This clonotype was seen just once. The V and J genes are TRBV24-1 and TRBJ2-1; 7 bases match TRBD2. After removal of 9 bases from V and 7 bases from J, the junction contained 20 bases not matched to a gene. Germline V gene data show CDR1 as KGHDR and CDR2 as SFDVKD. The CDR3 contains 17 residues. Here the CDR3 DNA reads TGTGCCACCGGTGGAGCGGGACGGGGTGGGGTCAGAAATGAGCAGTTCTTC. This codes for CATGGAGRGGVRNEQFF.

Many counts were recorded for this clonotype. The V gene is TRBV19, the J gene TRBJ1-2, with D possibly matching TRBD1 (5 bases). The V and J ends lost 0 bases and 7 bases respectively, with 9 bases between them. The CDR3 is made up of 13 amino acids. The germline V gene has CDR1 LNHDA and CDR2 SQIVND (reference sequence). As DNA, the CDR3 is TGTGCCAGTAGTATAGATCCAGGGAGTGGCTACACCTTC. Protein product: CASSIDPGSGYTF. The full variable domain, with the rest looked up from reference TRBV19 and TRBJ1-2, is DGGITQSPKYLFRKEGQNVTLSCEQNLNHDAMYWYRQDPGQGLRLIYYSQIVNDFQKGDIAEGYSVSREKKESFPLTVTSAQKNPTAFYLCASSIDPGSGYTFGSGTRLTVV.

The chain carries TRBV20-1 and TRBJ1-2; 7 bases line up with TRBD1. The CDR3 has 13 amino acids. Germline V gene sequence: CDR1 DFQATT, CDR2 SNEGSKA (reference sequence). V lost 5 bases and J lost 2; bases outside the gene matches: 5. CDR3 amino acids: CSASDRLNYGYTF. CDR3 sequence (DNA): TGCAGTGCTTCGGACAGGCTAAACTATGGCTACACCTTC.

The DNA of the CDR3 is TGCGCCAGCGGCCTGAATGGAAACACCATATATTTT. Translated: CASGLNGNTIYF. The V and J genes are TRBV10-1 and TRBJ1-3; D is uncertain. V lost 8 bases, J lost 3 bases, and 8 bases lay in between. Germline V gives CDR1 WNHNN, CDR2 SYGVQD (reference sequence). The CDR3 is 12 amino acids.

Note on this clonotype: Its ends do not fully match the called genes, so a read error is possible. CDR3 in amino acids: CASSDSNERGGAHEQYF. The DNA of the CDR3 is TGTGCCAGTAGTGACTCAAACGAGCGGGGGGGAGCCCACGAGCAGTACTTC. The rearrangement links TRBV6-4 to TRBJ2-7; 10 bases line up with TRBD2. This CDR3 region has 17 residues. The germline CDR1 and CDR2 sequences are MRHNA and SNTAGT.

The chain uses TRBV19 and TRBJ1-1; no clear D gene. This CDR3 spans 13 amino acids. The germline CDR1 and CDR2 sequences are LNHDA and SQIVND (reference sequence). The V end was cut by 9 bases, the J end by 1 base, with 12 bases between. Written as DNA, the CDR3 is TGTGCCAGCGAGCTACAGAGGAACACTGAAGCTTTCTTT. Translating gives CASELQRNTEAFF. The full variable domain, in which reference TRBV19 and TRBJ1-1 provide the parts outside the CDR3, is DGGITQSPKYLFRKEGQNVTLSCEQNLNHDAMYWYRQDPGQGLRLIYYSQIVNDFQKGDIAEGYSVSREKKESFPLTVTSAQKNPTAFYLCASELQRNTEAFFGQGTRLTVV.

This clonotype has a count of ten or more. The V gene is TRBV2, the J gene TRBJ2-1, with 13 bases lining up with TRBD2. From germline, CDR1 is SNHLY and CDR2 FYNNEI. Losses at the gene ends were 6 bases for V and 2 bases for J; bases not matched to a gene: 4. CDR3 length: 16 amino acids. CDR3 coding DNA: TGTGCCAGCAGGAGACTAGCGGGAGGAACCTACAATGAGCAGTTCTTC. Amino acids: CASRRLAGGTYNEQFF.

This chain links TRBV18 with TRBJ1-5; 10 nucleotides line up with TRBD1. Germline-derived CDR1 and CDR2 are KGHSH and LQKENI. J was trimmed by 6 bases and V by 5 bases; bases with no gene match: 16. This CDR3 is 18 amino acids long. CDR3 coding DNA: TGTGCCAGCTCATCCACAGCTCCGGGACAGGGGTCCCCTCAGCCCCAGCATTTT. Its protein product is CASSSTAPGQGSPQPQHF. Based on the CDR3 plus reference TRBV18 and TRBJ1-5, the full variable domain is NAGVMQNPRHLVRRRGQEARLRCSPMKGHSHVYWYRQLPEEGLKFMVYLQKENIIDESGMPKERFSAEFPKEGPSILRIQQVVRGDSAAYFCASSSTAPGQGSPQPQHFGDGTRLSIL.

The table lists this clonotype with many counts. V gene TRBV2 combines with J gene TRBJ2-1, with TRBD2 matching over 13 bases. The V segment lost 5 bases and the J segment 9 bases; nucleotides outside the gene matches: 4. CDR3 size: 14 residues. Germline-derived CDR1 and CDR2 are SNHLY and FYNNEI. CDR3 sequence: CASSSRTSGGEQFF. As DNA, the CDR3 is TGTGCCAGCAGTTCCAGGACTAGCGGGGGTGAGCAGTTCTTC.

Regarding this clonotype: This may come from a read error, since a much larger clone is one base off. This chain links TRBV20-1 with TRBJ1-4; weak D call: TRBD1 (6 bases). The CDR3 sequence is 14 residues long. Germline assignment: CDR1 DFQATT and CDR2 SNEGSKA (reference sequence). Trimming took 6 bases from V and 7 from J, leaving 18 bases between them. CDR3 protein: CSANLGGATEKLFF. CDR3 nucleotides: TGCAGTGCAAACCTTGGGGGGGCGACTGAAAAACTGTTTTTT.

The chain uses TRBV10-3 and TRBJ2-7; TRBD2 matches at 10 bases. CDR1 and CDR2 (germline): ENHRY, SYGVKD. V trimming: 4 bases; J trimming: 2 bases; junction bases outside the gene matches: 2. The CDR3 consists of 14 residues. The CDR3 DNA follows: TGTGCCATCAGTGGGCTAGCGGGGGCCTACGAGCAGTACGTC. Translation: CAISGLAGAYEQYV.

This clonotype was counted at least ten times. The chain is built from TRBV10-3 and TRBJ2-1; 10 bases match TRBD2. CDR1 is ENHRY and CDR2 is SYGVKD in the germline V gene. CDR3 length equals 13 residues. Germline trimming cut 7 bases from V and 9 bases from J; bases unmatched to any gene: 6. The CDR3 DNA reads as TGTGCCATCACCAGCGGGAGGGCCGGTGAGCAGTTCTTC. Its translation: CAITSGRAGEQFF.

Ten or more counts support this clonotype. One end of the junction fails to match germline, which may point to a read error. The V and J genes are TRBV15 and TRBJ2-5, with D perhaps matching TRBD1 (5 bases). This CDR3 has 13 residues. The V gene's germline CDR1 is LNHNV and CDR2 YYDKDF (reference sequence). CDR3 in amino acids: CATSRDSQETQYF. DNA of the CDR3: TGTGCCACCAGCCGAGACAGTCAAGAGACCCAGTACTTC. Combining the CDR3 with reference TRBV15 and TRBJ2-5 gives the whole variable domain DAMVIQNPRYQVTQFGKPVTLSCSQTLNHNVMYWYQQKSSQAPKLLFHYYDKDFNNEADTPDNFQSRRPNTSFCFLDIRSPGLGDTAMYLCATSRDSQETQYFGPGTRLLVL.

CDR3 DNA: TGTGCCAGCAGTTTCCCGGGGGACTACGAGCAGTACTTC. Its protein is CASSFPGDYEQYF. V and J are TRBV5-5 and TRBJ2-7, with D perhaps TRBD2 (6 bases). The CDR3 totals 13 residues. Per germline, CDR1 SGHKS and CDR2 YYEKEE (reference sequence). V gave up 5 bases and J gave up 3 bases, with 12 bases separating them. Full variable domain (remainder filled in from reference TRBV5-5 and TRBJ2-7): DAGVTQSPTHLIKTRGQQVTLRCSPISGHKSVSWYQQVLGQGPQFIFQYYEKEERGRGNFPDRFSARQFPNYSSELNVNALLLGDSALYLCASSFPGDYEQYFGPGTRLTVT.